The next 8 T cell receptor beta chains were all read from a single sample in a study of OX40 agonist ivuxolimab in advanced cancers. Clones were sequenced by immunoSEQ multiplex PCR, and TCRdb holds only the in-frame ones, with some missing. The table has roughly 71,000 clones, about 83% seen once; the top ten hold roughly 0.85%. The specimen comprised CD4+ or CD8+ T cells sorted from blood, sampled in a trial of the OX40 agonist ivuxolimab. All receptors derive from an adult with an advanced solid tumor such as melanoma, head and neck, liver or kidney cancer.

This clone was observed a few times. This rearrangement joins TRBV18 to TRBJ2-2, with D possibly called TRBD1 or TRBD2 (5 bases each). The CDR3 runs 15 residues. V lost 10 bases to trimming and J lost 6 bases, with 21 bases between them. In germline, CDR1 is KGHSH, CDR2 LQKENI. For the CDR3, the DNA is TGTGCCATTCCGAAACTAGGGGCCGACGCCGGGGAGCTGTTTTTT. It encodes CAIPKLGADAGELFF. The variable domain in full, with the rest retrieved from reference TRBV18 and TRBJ2-2, is NAGVMQNPRHLVRRRGQEARLRCSPMKGHSHVYWYRQLPEEGLKFMVYLQKENIIDESGMPKERFSAEFPKEGPSILRIQQVVRGDSAAYFCAIPKLGADAGELFFGEGSRLTVL.

This sequence joins TRBV14 and TRBJ2-7, with D possibly being TRBD2 (6 bases). Trimming shortened V by 2 bases and J by 3 bases, and 14 bases separated the two germline ends. The germline gives CDR1 SGHDN, CDR2 FVKESK. This CDR3 contains 15 residues. The CDR3, as DNA: TGTGCCAGCAGCCAAAGGTTGGAGGGTTTCTACGAGCAGTACTTC. This sequence encodes CASSQRLEGFYEQYF.

The rearrangement links TRBV18 to TRBJ1-1; the D gene is possibly TRBD1 (5 bases). CDR1 and CDR2 (germline): KGHSH, LQKENI. Trimming left V 6 bases short and J 2 bases short, with 16 bases between. The CDR3 runs to 15 residues. The CDR3 nucleotides are TGTGCCAGCTCGCCCTCGGGACTTTCTAACACTGAAGCTTTCTTT. As protein: CASSPSGLSNTEAFF. The full variable domain, its missing parts supplied by reference TRBV18 and TRBJ1-1, is NAGVMQNPRHLVRRRGQEARLRCSPMKGHSHVYWYRQLPEEGLKFMVYLQKENIIDESGMPKERFSAEFPKEGPSILRIQQVVRGDSAAYFCASSPSGLSNTEAFFGQGTRLTVV.

The chain combines TRBV5-1 with TRBJ1-1; D gene unclear. Deletions cut 4 bases from V and 1 base from J, with 14 bases between. The CDR3 totals 15 residues. CDR1 and CDR2 (germline): SGHRS, YFSETQ. The CDR3 DNA follows: TGCGCCAGCAGCCCGGACGGAAGACGGAACACTGAAGCTTTCTTT. Protein: CASSPDGRRNTEAFF.

This clone turned up a few times. The chain links TRBV29-1 to TRBJ2-5; 7 nucleotides match TRBD2. V lost 3 bases, J lost 5 bases, and 12 bases stayed unmatched. Germline CDR1 SQVTM, CDR2 ANQGSEA. This CDR3 comprises 15 residues. CDR3: CSVEGGAPVGETQYF. DNA of the CDR3: TGCAGCGTTGAGGGAGGGGCCCCAGTCGGGGAGACCCAGTACTTC.

The CDR3 sequence is CASSEQVTENTGELFF. CDR3 bases: TGTGCCAGCAGTGAACAGGTGACGGAGAACACCGGGGAGCTGTTTTTT. V gene TRBV2 combines with J gene TRBJ2-2, with unresolved D. In germline, CDR1 is SNHLY, CDR2 FYNNEI. V lost 2 bases and J lost 1, with 11 bases in between. This CDR3 spans 16 amino acids. The full variable domain, with the rest looked up from reference TRBV2 and TRBJ2-2, is EPEVTQTPSHQVTQMGQEVILRCVPISNHLYFYWYRQILGQKVEFLVSFYNNEISEKSEIFDDQFSVERPDGSNFTLKIRSTKLEDSAMYFCASSEQVTENTGELFFGEGSRLTVL.

V usage is TRBV5-1 and J usage is TRBJ1-4, with TRBD1 identical over 7 bases. The CDR3 totals 15 residues. CDR1 SGHRS and CDR2 YFSETQ come from the germline V gene. The V gene end was trimmed by 0 bases and the J gene end by 7 bases; junction bases not matched to a gene: 6. The CDR3 sequence: CASSLGRQGLEKLFF. In DNA form, the CDR3 reads TGCGCCAGCAGCTTGGGGAGACAGGGCCTTGAAAAACTGTTTTTT.

The chain carries TRBV6-7 and TRBJ2-2, with TRBD1 matching over 8 bases. TRBV6-7 is marked as an open reading frame, function uncertain. The ends lost 5 bases at V and 3 bases at J; junction bases unmatched: 5. The CDR3 contains 15 residues. CDR3: CASSQDRVDTGELFF. CDR3 bases: TGTGCCAGCAGTCAGGACAGGGTGGACACCGGGGAGCTGTTTTTT.